Sequencing of this T cell receptor (beta chain) was carried out in a study of blood T cells in healthy people across ages. V lost 3 bases, J lost 5 bases, and 8 bases lay in between. This CDR3 spans 13 amino acids. For the second PCR, which ran for about 6 to 11 cycles, a sample-barcoded 5' primer and a J-beta primer mix were used. Tagging of each cDNA molecule was performed by a template-switch adaptor with 12 random nucleotides. TCRdb analysed the 5' RACE reads with MiXCR anew, one entry per CDR3 protein. The repertoire holds 1,800,000 or so distinct CDR3 sequences, with roughly two fifths as singletons.

The origin of this receptor is a human donor in good health. The V and J genes are TRBV12-3 or TRBV12-4 and TRBJ1-5; D is uncertain. The sequenced sample consisted of blood. CDR3 sequence reads: CASSLWWDQPQHF. In DNA, the CDR3 is TGTGCCAGCAGTTTGTGGTGGGATCAGCCCCAGCATTTT.